This TCR beta chain was recovered during a study of blood T cell repertoires in COVID-19. The table came from immunoSEQ multiplex PCR; TCRdb's copy has only in-frame clones and leaves some out. This sample has around 30,000 clones, with around 90% found just once. Sample: peripheral blood. This receptor was taken from a man older than 75 with acute or convalescent COVID-19.

The CDR3 DNA is TGTGCCAGCAGTACTGACAGGGGGCGATTTCCTAGTACCTTC. This sequence encodes CASSTDRGRFPSTF. The rearrangement links TRBV2 to TRBJ1-2, with 10 nucleotides matching TRBD1. The CDR3 spans 14 residues. Trimming removed 5 bases from V and 14 bases from J; junction bases left unmatched: 14. Germline V gene lookup returns CDR1 SNHLY and CDR2 FYNNEI.